The rows below give T cell receptor beta chains drawn from one sample of a study of blood T cell repertoires in COVID-19. The repertoire was sequenced with immunoSEQ multiplex PCR; TCRdb's copy has only in-frame clones and lacks some. This table holds hundreds of thousands of clones, almost 90% found once. Specimen: peripheral blood. The receptors stem from a woman in her 70s with COVID-19, enrolled during active disease. Both conserved end residues are part of each CDR3. Each record gives: J gene, D gene, clone size, V gene, CDR3 protein, CDR3 DNA. D genes are given only for firm matches. Clone size appears in some rows only: once, few, many, or a class for an expanded clone.

j_call: TRBJ2-3
d_call: TRBD2
clone_size: -
v_call: TRBV24-1
cdr3_aa: CATSEVAGTSSTDTQYF
cdr3_nt: TGTGCCACCAGTGAGGTGGCCGGGACTAGCAGCACAGATACGCAGTATTTT

j_call: TRBJ1-1
d_call: TRBD1
clone_size: -
v_call: TRBV18
cdr3_aa: CASTQGFDTEAFF
cdr3_nt: TGTGCCAGCACACAGGGGTTTGACACTGAAGCTTTCTTT

j_call: TRBJ1-5
d_call: -
clone_size: -
v_call: TRBV10-1
cdr3_aa: CASSEGGGRPQHF
cdr3_nt: TGCGCCAGCAGTGAAGGGGGAGGGAGGCCCCAGCATTTT

j_call: TRBJ1-2
d_call: TRBD1
clone_size: -
v_call: TRBV27
cdr3_aa: CASSKGQGAFYGYTF
cdr3_nt: TGTGCCAGTTCCAAGGGACAGGGGGCATTCTATGGCTACACCTTC

j_call: TRBJ2-2
d_call: TRBD1
clone_size: -
v_call: TRBV7-3
cdr3_aa: CASSSGTGQVGELFF
cdr3_nt: TGTGCCAGCAGCTCTGGGACAGGGCAGGTCGGGGAGCTGTTTTTT

j_call: TRBJ1-2
d_call: -
clone_size: -
v_call: TRBV28
cdr3_aa: CASTTLANYGYTF
cdr3_nt: TGTGCCAGCACCACCTTAGCGAACTATGGCTACACCTTC

j_call: TRBJ1-4
d_call: TRBD1
clone_size: few
v_call: TRBV3-1/TRBV3-2
cdr3_aa: CASSLRSGTGGEKLFF
cdr3_nt: TGTGCCAGCAGCCTTAGATCGGGGACAGGGGGAGAAAAACTGTTTTTT

j_call: TRBJ1-2
d_call: TRBD1
clone_size: -
v_call: TRBV7-3
cdr3_aa: CASSLDREYGYTF
cdr3_nt: TGTGCCAGCAGCTTGGACAGGGAGTATGGCTACACCTTC

j_call: TRBJ1-2
d_call: -
clone_size: -
v_call: TRBV19
cdr3_aa: CASSRDFYGYTF
cdr3_nt: TGTGCCAGTAGTCGGGATTTCTATGGCTACACCTTC

j_call: TRBJ2-2
d_call: TRBD1
clone_size: -
v_call: TRBV9
cdr3_aa: CASSAPLDRGQTGELFF
cdr3_nt: TGTGCCAGCAGCGCCCCCCTGGACAGGGGGCAAACCGGGGAGCTGTTTTTT

j_call: TRBJ1-5
d_call: TRBD1
clone_size: -
v_call: TRBV2
cdr3_aa: CASRPTGTANQPQHF
cdr3_nt: TGTGCCAGCAGACCAACCGGGACAGCTAATCAGCCCCAGCATTTT

j_call: TRBJ2-5
d_call: TRBD2
clone_size: -
v_call: TRBV5-1
cdr3_aa: CASSFTSGGLRSQETQYF
cdr3_nt: TGCGCCAGCAGCTTTACTAGCGGGGGGCTACGATCTCAGGAGACCCAGTACTTC

j_call: TRBJ2-5
d_call: TRBD2
clone_size: -
v_call: TRBV30
cdr3_aa: CAWSVLAGGRETQYF
cdr3_nt: TGTGCCTGGAGTGTACTAGCGGGGGGTCGAGAGACCCAGTACTTC

j_call: TRBJ2-1
d_call: TRBD1
clone_size: -
v_call: TRBV6-5
cdr3_aa: CASRSSRDRPLQQFF
cdr3_nt: TGTGCCAGCAGATCATCACGGGACAGGCCACTTCAGCAGTTCTTC

j_call: TRBJ1-1
d_call: -
clone_size: few
v_call: TRBV19
cdr3_aa: CASSTGKVVSEAFF
cdr3_nt: TGTGCCAGTAGTACAGGGAAAGTGGTCTCTGAAGCTTTCTTT

j_call: TRBJ2-4
d_call: -
clone_size: -
v_call: TRBV5-1
cdr3_aa: CASSLGGPRGHGNIQYF
cdr3_nt: TGCGCCAGCAGCTTGGGAGGTCCGCGGGGGCACGGAAACATTCAGTACTTC

j_call: TRBJ1-3
d_call: TRBD1
clone_size: -
v_call: TRBV19
cdr3_aa: CATALTGIPGNTIYF
cdr3_nt: TGTGCCACCGCGCTGACAGGGATACCGGGAAACACCATATATTTT

j_call: TRBJ2-5
d_call: -
clone_size: -
v_call: TRBV6-5
cdr3_aa: CASSYDRETQYF
cdr3_nt: TGTGCCAGCAGTTACGATCGGGAGACCCAGTACTTC

j_call: TRBJ1-1
d_call: -
clone_size: -
v_call: TRBV6-5
cdr3_aa: CASSLQVSEAFF
cdr3_nt: TGTGCCAGCAGCTTACAAGTATCTGAAGCTTTCTTT

j_call: TRBJ2-7
d_call: TRBD1
clone_size: -
v_call: TRBV6-6
cdr3_aa: CASTAGQVSYEQYF
cdr3_nt: TGTGCCAGCACCGCGGGACAGGTCTCCTACGAGCAGTACTTC

j_call: TRBJ1-6
d_call: -
clone_size: -
v_call: TRBV27
cdr3_aa: CASSYPLGGNLSPLHF
cdr3_nt: TGTGCCAGCAGTTACCCCCTCGGGGGAAACCTTTCACCCCTCCACTTT

j_call: TRBJ1-2
d_call: -
clone_size: -
v_call: TRBV7-2
cdr3_aa: CASSPRPVEGYTF
cdr3_nt: TGTGCCAGCAGCCCACGCCCCGTTGAGGGCTACACCTTC

j_call: TRBJ1-2
d_call: -
clone_size: -
v_call: TRBV5-1
cdr3_aa: CASSLVPSGVGSYTF
cdr3_nt: TGCGCCAGCAGCTTGGTTCCTTCAGGGGTGGGGAGCTACACCTTC

j_call: TRBJ1-2
d_call: -
clone_size: -
v_call: TRBV27
cdr3_aa: CASSLTRESLGYTF
cdr3_nt: TGTGCCAGCAGTCTGACCCGGGAGTCCCTAGGCTACACCTTC

j_call: TRBJ1-2
d_call: TRBD1
clone_size: few
v_call: TRBV11-2
cdr3_aa: CASSNGQGYGYTF
cdr3_nt: TGTGCCAGCAGCAACGGACAGGGCTATGGCTACACCTTC

j_call: TRBJ1-1
d_call: -
clone_size: once
v_call: TRBV9
cdr3_aa: CASSVSMNTEAFF
cdr3_nt: TGTGCCAGCAGCGTAAGCATGAACACTGAAGCTTTCTTT

j_call: TRBJ1-3
d_call: -
clone_size: -
v_call: TRBV19
cdr3_aa: CASSISAAQAGNTIYF
cdr3_nt: TGTGCCAGTAGTATTTCCGCAGCCCAGGCTGGAAACACCATATATTTT

j_call: TRBJ1-5
d_call: -
clone_size: few
v_call: TRBV10-3
cdr3_aa: CAISADSSGNQPQHF
cdr3_nt: TGTGCCATCAGTGCGGACAGTTCAGGCAATCAGCCCCAGCATTTT

j_call: TRBJ1-5
d_call: TRBD1
clone_size: few
v_call: TRBV19
cdr3_aa: CASSWKSRGPFRQPQHF
cdr3_nt: TGTGCCAGTAGTTGGAAAAGCAGGGGGCCATTTCGTCAGCCCCAGCATTTT

j_call: TRBJ1-1
d_call: TRBD1
clone_size: -
v_call: TRBV5-4
cdr3_aa: CASSSQGVAFF
cdr3_nt: TGTGCCAGCAGCTCACAGGGGGTAGCTTTCTTT

j_call: TRBJ1-1
d_call: -
clone_size: -
v_call: TRBV11-2
cdr3_aa: CASSLMGSLNTEAFF
cdr3_nt: TGTGCCAGCAGCTTAATGGGCAGCCTGAACACTGAAGCTTTCTTT

j_call: TRBJ1-3
d_call: -
clone_size: -
v_call: TRBV4-1
cdr3_aa: CASSQESTATFSGNTIYF
cdr3_nt: TGCGCCAGCAGCCAAGAATCGACAGCCACATTCTCTGGAAACACCATATATTTT

j_call: TRBJ1-2
d_call: -
clone_size: -
v_call: TRBV5-4
cdr3_aa: CASSSEVYGYTF
cdr3_nt: TGTGCCAGCAGCTCGGAGGTCTATGGCTACACCTTC

j_call: TRBJ1-1
d_call: TRBD1
clone_size: once
v_call: TRBV7-8
cdr3_aa: CASSQGTGYTEAFF
cdr3_nt: TGTGCTAGCAGCCAGGGGACAGGGTATACTGAAGCTTTCTTT

j_call: TRBJ1-5
d_call: -
clone_size: few
v_call: TRBV30
cdr3_aa: CAWSVQGSRQPQHF
cdr3_nt: TGTGCCTGGAGTGTACAGGGTTCGCGACAGCCCCAGCATTTT

j_call: TRBJ1-2
d_call: TRBD1
clone_size: -
v_call: TRBV9
cdr3_aa: CASSPSQGANYGYTF
cdr3_nt: TGTGCCAGCAGCCCGAGTCAGGGGGCTAACTATGGCTACACCTTC

j_call: TRBJ1-3
d_call: -
clone_size: -
v_call: TRBV2
cdr3_aa: CASTERSGGTIYF
cdr3_nt: TGTGCCAGCACGGAGCGGTCGGGAGGCACCATATATTTT

j_call: TRBJ1-2
d_call: -
clone_size: -
v_call: TRBV10-2
cdr3_aa: CASSDGQSQNYGYTF
cdr3_nt: TGCGCCAGCAGTGACGGACAGTCACAGAACTATGGCTACACCTTC

j_call: TRBJ2-6
d_call: TRBD1
clone_size: -
v_call: TRBV11-2
cdr3_aa: CASSLQGARVSGANVLTF
cdr3_nt: TGTGCCAGCAGCCTACAGGGGGCTAGGGTCTCTGGGGCCAACGTCCTGACTTTC

j_call: TRBJ1-5
d_call: TRBD1
clone_size: few
v_call: TRBV6-5
cdr3_aa: CASSQTGTVNQPQHF
cdr3_nt: TGTGCCAGCAGCCAGACAGGGACCGTCAATCAGCCCCAGCATTTT

j_call: TRBJ1-2
d_call: -
clone_size: -
v_call: TRBV18
cdr3_aa: CASSPDIYYGYTF
cdr3_nt: TGTGCCAGCTCGCCGGACATCTACTATGGCTACACCTTC

j_call: TRBJ1-2
d_call: -
clone_size: -
v_call: TRBV6-5
cdr3_aa: CASRLAHSGNYGYTF
cdr3_nt: TGTGCCAGCAGATTGGCCCACAGCGGTAACTATGGCTACACCTTC

j_call: TRBJ1-1
d_call: -
clone_size: once
v_call: TRBV5-1
cdr3_aa: CASSLGGATEAFF
cdr3_nt: TGCGCCAGCAGCTTAGGGGGAGCCACTGAAGCTTTCTTT